This TCR beta chain is from a study of identical twins. This clonotype was counted at least ten times. Its specificity is unknown. Findings and caveats of the study: The models gave estimates that fell short of the out-of-frame TCR alpha sharing seen in monozygotic twins.

TCRdb called the 5' RACE reads again in MiXCR, with one record for every CDR3 protein. The sample lists hundreds of thousands of distinct CDR3 sequences, 24% occurring once. Germline V gene data show CDR1 as SGHTA and CDR2 as FQGNSA. The CDR3 runs to 14 residues. The V and J ends lost 5 bases and 4 bases respectively, with 15 bases between them. These data were also filed under a second study, of T cells expressing NK-cell markers. As reported in that work: Eight donors were sequenced, seven testing HCMV-seropositive and one testing seronegative.

The chain recombines TRBV7-2 with TRBJ2-7; D is perhaps TRBD1 (6 bases). The specimen sequenced was CD4+ T cells sorted from blood. This TCR was recovered from a woman between 18 and 29 years old in good health. DNA for the CDR3: TGTGCCAGCAGCCCGATCCTTCAGGGGTACGAGCAGTACTTC. As protein: CASSPILQGYEQYF.